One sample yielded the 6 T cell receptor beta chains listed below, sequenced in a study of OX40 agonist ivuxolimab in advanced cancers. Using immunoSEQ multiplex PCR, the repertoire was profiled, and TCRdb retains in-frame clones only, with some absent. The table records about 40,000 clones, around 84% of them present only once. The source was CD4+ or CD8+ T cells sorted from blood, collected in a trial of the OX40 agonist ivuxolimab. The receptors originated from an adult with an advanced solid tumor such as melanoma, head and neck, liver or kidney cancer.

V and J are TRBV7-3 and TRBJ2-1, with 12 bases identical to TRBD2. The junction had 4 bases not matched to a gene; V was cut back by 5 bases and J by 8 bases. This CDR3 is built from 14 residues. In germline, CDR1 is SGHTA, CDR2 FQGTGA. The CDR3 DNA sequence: TGTGCCAGCAGCCTGGGACTAGCGGGCGATGAGCAGTTCTTC. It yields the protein CASSLGLAGDEQFF.

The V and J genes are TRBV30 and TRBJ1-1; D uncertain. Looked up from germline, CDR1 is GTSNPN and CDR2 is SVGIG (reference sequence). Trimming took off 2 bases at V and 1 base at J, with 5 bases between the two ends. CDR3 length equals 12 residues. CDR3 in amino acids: CAWSKPNTEAFF. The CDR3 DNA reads TGTGCCTGGAGTAAACCGAACACTGAAGCTTTCTTT.

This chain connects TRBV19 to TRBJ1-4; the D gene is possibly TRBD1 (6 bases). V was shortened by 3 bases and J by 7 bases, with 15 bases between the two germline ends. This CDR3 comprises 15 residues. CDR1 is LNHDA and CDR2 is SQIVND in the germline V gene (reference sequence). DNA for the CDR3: TGTGCCAGTAGTATGAATTGGGGGCCGGGTGAAAAACTGTTTTTT. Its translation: CASSMNWGPGEKLFF.

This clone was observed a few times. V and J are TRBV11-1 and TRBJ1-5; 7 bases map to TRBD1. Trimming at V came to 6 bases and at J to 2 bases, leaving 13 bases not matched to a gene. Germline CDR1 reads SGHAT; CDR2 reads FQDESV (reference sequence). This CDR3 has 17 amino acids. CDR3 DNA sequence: TGTGCCAGCAGTCGTTGGCAGGGGGTGCTAGGCAATCAGCCCCAGCATTTT. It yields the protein CASSRWQGVLGNQPQHF.

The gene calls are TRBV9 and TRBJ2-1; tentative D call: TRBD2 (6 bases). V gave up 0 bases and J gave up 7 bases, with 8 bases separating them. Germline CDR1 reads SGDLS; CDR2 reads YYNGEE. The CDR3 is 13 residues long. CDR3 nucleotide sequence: TGTGCCAGCAGCGTAGTGGAGGGGAATGAGCAGTTCTTC. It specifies CASSVVEGNEQFF.

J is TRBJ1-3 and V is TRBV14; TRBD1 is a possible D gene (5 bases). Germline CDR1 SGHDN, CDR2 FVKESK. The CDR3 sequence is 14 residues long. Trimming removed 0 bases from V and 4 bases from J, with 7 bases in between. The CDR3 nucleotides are TGTGCCAGCAGCCAAGAAACAGGCGGAAACACCATATATTTT. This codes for CASSQETGGNTIYF. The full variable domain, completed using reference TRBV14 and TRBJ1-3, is EAGVTQFPSHSVIEKGQTVTLRCDPISGHDNLYWYRRVMGKEIKFLLHFVKESKQDESGMPNNRFLAERTGGTYSTLKVQPAELEDSGVYFCASSQETGGNTIYFGEGSWLTVV.